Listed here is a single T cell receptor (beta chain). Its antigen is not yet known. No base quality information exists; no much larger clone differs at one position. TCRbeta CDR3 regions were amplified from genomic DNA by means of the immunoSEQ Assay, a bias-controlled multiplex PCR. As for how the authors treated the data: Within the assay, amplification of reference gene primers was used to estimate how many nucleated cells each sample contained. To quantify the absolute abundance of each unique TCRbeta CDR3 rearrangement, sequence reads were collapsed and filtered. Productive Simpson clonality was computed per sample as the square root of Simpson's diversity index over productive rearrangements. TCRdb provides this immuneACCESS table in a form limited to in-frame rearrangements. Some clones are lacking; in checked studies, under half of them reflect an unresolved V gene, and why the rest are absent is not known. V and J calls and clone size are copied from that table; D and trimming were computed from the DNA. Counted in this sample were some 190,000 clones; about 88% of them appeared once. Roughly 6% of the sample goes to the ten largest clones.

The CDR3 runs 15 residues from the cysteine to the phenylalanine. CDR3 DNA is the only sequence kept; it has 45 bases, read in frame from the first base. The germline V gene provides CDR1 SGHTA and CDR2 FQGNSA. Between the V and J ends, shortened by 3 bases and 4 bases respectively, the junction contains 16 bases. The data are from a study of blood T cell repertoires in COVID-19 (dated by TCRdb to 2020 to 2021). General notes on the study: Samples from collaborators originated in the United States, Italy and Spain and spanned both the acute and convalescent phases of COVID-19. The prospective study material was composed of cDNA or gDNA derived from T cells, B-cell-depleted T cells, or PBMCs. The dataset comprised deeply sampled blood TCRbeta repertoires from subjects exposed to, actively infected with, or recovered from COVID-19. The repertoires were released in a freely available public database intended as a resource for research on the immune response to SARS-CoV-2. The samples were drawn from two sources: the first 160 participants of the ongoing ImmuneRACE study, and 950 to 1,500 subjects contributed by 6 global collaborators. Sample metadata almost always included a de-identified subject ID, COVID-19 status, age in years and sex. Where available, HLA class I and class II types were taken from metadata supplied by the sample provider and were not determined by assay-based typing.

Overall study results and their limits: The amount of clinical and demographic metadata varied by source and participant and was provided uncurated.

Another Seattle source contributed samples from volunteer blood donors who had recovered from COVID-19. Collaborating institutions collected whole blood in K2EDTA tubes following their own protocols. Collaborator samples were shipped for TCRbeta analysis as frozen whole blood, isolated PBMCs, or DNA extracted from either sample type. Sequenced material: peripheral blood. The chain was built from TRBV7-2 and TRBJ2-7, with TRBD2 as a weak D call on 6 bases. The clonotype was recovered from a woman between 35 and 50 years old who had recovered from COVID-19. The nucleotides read TGTGCCAGCAGCTTGGGTGAGGGACTCCTTTACGAGCAGTACTTC. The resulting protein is CASSLGEGLLYEQYF.